The 18 T cell receptor beta chains listed next were all sequenced from one sample in a study of neurological immune-mediated disorders. TCRdb analysed the 5' RACE reads with MiXCR anew, one entry per CDR3 protein. The table lists tens of thousands of distinct CDR3 sequences, approximately 10% of them singletons. Sequencing was done on a sample of PBMCs. These receptors were obtained from a man between 35 and 55 years old in good health.

This clonotype has a count of ten or more. The chain couples TRBV5-1 to TRBJ2-7; D tentatively fits TRBD1 or TRBD2 (5 bases each). Trimming removed 4 bases at V and 4 bases at J, with 12 bases between. CDR1 is SGHRS, CDR2 YFSETQ, per germline. The CDR3 covers 13 residues. The CDR3 sequence is CASSLGAGYEQYF. The CDR3 DNA reads TGCGCCAGCAGCCTCGGGGCAGGTTACGAGCAGTACTTC.

Many counts were recorded for this clonotype. The V call is TRBV5-1, the J call TRBJ2-3; D possibly matches TRBD1 or TRBD2 (5 bases each). Germline lookup yields CDR1 SGHRS and CDR2 YFSETQ. V was cut by 4 bases and J by 2 bases, with 14 bases left in between. The CDR3 consists of 15 residues. The CDR3: CASSTGTRLTDTQYF. CDR3 sequence (DNA): TGCGCCAGCAGCACGGGGACCAGACTCACAGATACGCAGTATTTT. The entire variable domain, with the rest obtained from reference TRBV5-1 and TRBJ2-3, is as follows: KAGVTQTPRYLIKTRGQQVTLSCSPISGHRSVSWYQQTPGQGLQFLFEYFSETQRNKGNFPGRFSGRQFSNSRSEMNVSTLELGDSALYLCASSTGTRLTDTQYFGPGTRLTVL.

This clonotype has a count of ten or more. The chain is built from TRBV12-3 or TRBV12-4 and TRBJ2-3; TRBD1 might be the D (6 bases). The CDR3 has 12 amino acids. Trimming took off 6 bases at V and 9 bases at J, with 13 bases between the two ends. The CDR3 DNA is TGTGCCAGCAGGCTACAGGGTGACACGCAGTATTTT. Encoded protein: CASRLQGDTQYF.

This clonotype has ten or more counts. V gene TRBV20-1 combines with J gene TRBJ2-3; 9 positions agree with TRBD2. The CDR3 runs 16 residues. Per the germline V gene, CDR1 is DFQATT and CDR2 is SNEGSKA (reference sequence). CDR3: CSPQRSGGFSTDTQYF. The CDR3 bases are TGCAGCCCCCAGAGGAGCGGGGGGTTTAGCACAGATACGCAGTATTTT.

This clonotype was seen many times. The chain is built from TRBV11-2 and TRBJ1-4, with 9 bases lining up with TRBD1. The ends lost 6 bases at V and 4 bases at J; junction bases unmatched: 6. The germline V gene encodes CDR1 SGHAT and CDR2 FQNNGV. The CDR3 loop spans 15 amino acids. CDR3 sequence (DNA): TGTGCCAGCAGATCTCAGACAGGGGGTAATGAAAAACTGTTTTTT. It is translated as CASRSQTGGNEKLFF.

This clonotype was seen many times. The chain recombines TRBV5-1 with TRBJ2-7, with no clear D. Germline lookup yields CDR1 SGHRS and CDR2 YFSETQ. V gave up 2 bases and J gave up 0 bases, with 6 bases separating them. This CDR3 is 13 amino acids long. The CDR3 DNA reads as TGCGCCAGCAGCTTCCTTCTCTCCTACGAGCAGTACTTC. Translated: CASSFLLSYEQYF.

There are many counts of this clonotype. The chain joins TRBV6-5 to TRBJ2-7; D possibly corresponds to TRBD1 (6 bases). CDR3 length: 12 amino acids. CDR1 MNHEY and CDR2 SVGAGI come from the germline V gene. V was shortened by 11 bases and J by 2 bases, with 13 bases between the two germline ends. The chain's CDR3 is CAARGSTYEQYF. The CDR3 region has the DNA TGTGCCGCCAGGGGATCCACCTACGAGCAGTACTTC.

Many counts were recorded for this clonotype. The chain uses TRBV25-1 and TRBJ2-2; D is possibly TRBD1 (6 bases). CDR3 length: 16 residues. The germline V and J ends were trimmed by 4 bases and 3 bases, with 15 bases remaining between them. CDR1 and CDR2 from the germline V gene are MGHDK and SYGVNS. The CDR3 reads CASSGTESTYTGELFF. CDR3 coding DNA: TGTGCCAGCAGTGGGACAGAATCCACGTACACCGGGGAGCTGTTTTTT. Supplemented by reference TRBV25-1 and TRBJ2-2, the full variable domain reads EADIYQTPRYLVIGTGKKITLECSQTMGHDKMYWYQQDPGMELHLIHYSYGVNSTEKGDLSSESTVSRIRTEHFPLTLESARPSHTSQYLCASSGTESTYTGELFFGEGSRLTVL.

The sample holds many counts of this clonotype. The CDR3 sequence: CASSLPGQGASSYHRAHKFF. Here the CDR3 DNA reads TGTGCCAGCAGCCTTCCGGGACAGGGGGCATCTAGCTACCATCGGGCCCATAAGTTCTTC. This chain uses TRBV14 with TRBJ2-1; 12 nucleotides line up with TRBD1. CDR1 SGHDN and CDR2 FVKESK come from the germline V gene. V lost 4 bases and J lost 14; bases outside the gene matches: 27. This CDR3 spans 20 amino acids.

Only a few counts were recorded for this clonotype. The rearrangement links TRBV19 to TRBJ1-1; D not resolved. The CDR3 length is 10 residues. CDR1 LNHDA and CDR2 SQIVND come from the germline V gene (reference sequence). Between the trimmed V and J ends, which lost 3 bases and 10 bases, there was a span of 6 bases. The CDR3 spells CASSIGRAFF. The CDR3 DNA reads as TGTGCCAGTAGTATCGGGAGAGCTTTCTTT. The full variable domain, with the rest looked up from reference TRBV19 and TRBJ1-1, is DGGITQSPKYLFRKEGQNVTLSCEQNLNHDAMYWYRQDPGQGLRLIYYSQIVNDFQKGDIAEGYSVSREKKESFPLTVTSAQKNPTAFYLCASSIGRAFFGQGTRLTVV.

This clonotype turned up a few times. The chain recombines TRBV6-6 with TRBJ2-7, with D unresolved. Trimming left V 0 bases short and J 5 bases short, with 11 bases between. Germline CDR1 and CDR2: MNHNY and SVGAGI (reference sequence). The CDR3 contains 14 residues. CDR3 sequence reads: CASSYSDVSDEQYF. In nucleotides, the CDR3 is TGTGCCAGCAGTTACTCTGACGTATCGGACGAGCAGTACTTC.

This clonotype was seen at least ten times. The chain employs TRBV7-9 and TRBJ1-3, with D possibly being TRBD1 (5 bases). Trimming left V 1 base short and J 2 bases short, with 18 bases between. The CDR3 length is 18 residues. Germline V gene sequence: CDR1 SEHNR, CDR2 FQNEAQ (reference sequence). DNA for the CDR3: TGTGCCAGCAGCTTAGTTCCCGGGACTACAAGCACTGGAAACACCATATATTTT. Its protein is CASSLVPGTTSTGNTIYF.

This clonotype occurred many times. This rearrangement joins TRBV7-9 to TRBJ2-1; the D is unclear. The germline gives CDR1 SEHNR, CDR2 FQNEAQ (reference sequence). This CDR3 region has 12 residues. Trimming took off 5 bases at V and 9 bases at J, with 11 bases between the two ends. The CDR3: CASSGSVGEQFF. The CDR3 DNA reads as TGTGCCAGCAGCGGATCCGTGGGTGAGCAGTTCTTC.

This clonotype was seen ten or more times. This sequence joins TRBV5-4 and TRBJ2-7; no definite D call. CDR1 SGHNT and CDR2 YYREEE come from the germline V gene (reference sequence). Trimming took 0 bases from V and 2 from J, leaving 6 bases between them. The CDR3 spans 13 residues. The CDR3 coding sequence is TGTGCCAGCAGCTTGGACAGAGCCTACGAGCAGTACTTC. The encoded protein is CASSLDRAYEQYF.

The V and J genes are TRBV7-2 and TRBJ2-3; a weak D match, TRBD1 (5 bases). From germline, CDR1 is SGHTA and CDR2 FQGNSA. The CDR3 has 18 amino acids. Trimming removed 4 bases at V and 2 bases at J, with 22 bases between. The CDR3 region is CASSSLTLTVNPTDTQYF. As DNA, the CDR3 is TGTGCCAGCAGCTCACTTACCCTGACAGTAAACCCCACAGATACGCAGTATTTT.

This clonotype was observed many times. This sequence joins TRBV20-1 and TRBJ2-7; 12 bases align to TRBD2. CDR1 is DFQATT, CDR2 SNEGSKA, per germline (reference sequence). Losses at the gene ends were 5 bases for V and 1 base for J; bases not matched to a gene: 6. The CDR3 has 15 amino acids. Here the CDR3 reads CSAAPSGGESYEQYF. The DNA of the CDR3 is TGCAGTGCTGCTCCTAGCGGGGGGGAGTCCTACGAGCAGTACTTC.

On this clonotype itself: This may come from a read error, since a much larger clone is one base off. The rearrangement links TRBV20-1 to TRBJ2-3; D is perhaps TRBD2 (5 bases). Germline values: CDR1 DFQATT, CDR2 SNEGSKA (reference sequence). The CDR3 extends over 17 amino acids. V lost 4 bases, J lost 0 bases, and 20 bases lay in between. The CDR3 loop is CSAMRSPAVHSTDTQYF. The CDR3 coding sequence is TGCAGTGCTATGCGCTCCCCAGCGGTGCATAGCACAGATACGCAGTATTTT.

Comment on this clonotype: A much larger clonotype is one base distant, so this may be a read error. The V and J genes are TRBV20-1 and TRBJ2-5; D may be TRBD2 (5 bases). The CDR3 consists of 12 residues. The germline CDR1 and CDR2 sequences are DFQATT and SNEGSKA (reference sequence). The CDR3 loop reads CSSSPPPETQYF. The CDR3 nucleotides read TGCAGTTCTAGCCCCCCCCCAGAGACCCAGTACTTC.